These 8 T cell receptor beta chains share one sample of origin, sequenced in a study of T cell responses to AZD1222 COVID-19 vaccine. The data were produced by immunoSEQ multiplex PCR, yet TCRdb's version contains in-frame clones alone and is incomplete. The table shows some 170,000 clones, with roughly 90% occurring only once. Source: peripheral blood, taken 28 days after the second AZD1222 dose. The receptor set was obtained from an adult who received the AZD1222 COVID-19 vaccine.

This sequence joins TRBV30 and TRBJ1-1; D remains ambiguous. Per the germline V gene, CDR1 is GTSNPN and CDR2 is SVGIG (reference sequence). The CDR3 contains 14 residues. The ends were cut back, 1 base at V and 1 base at J, with 10 bases in the middle. DNA for the CDR3: TGTGCCTGGAGTGCCGGTATACAGAACACTGAAGCTTTCTTT. Its translation is CAWSAGIQNTEAFF.

The chain is built from TRBV25-1 and TRBJ1-2; D is perhaps TRBD1 (5 bases). CDR3 length: 12 amino acids. The germline V and J ends were trimmed by 6 bases and 3 bases, with 8 bases remaining between them. Germline CDR1 is MGHDK and CDR2 is SYGVNS. This CDR3 reads CASRGTDYGYTF. The CDR3 region has the DNA TGTGCCAGCAGGGGGACGGACTATGGCTACACCTTC.

The CDR3 DNA is TGTGCCAGCAGTAGGACTAGCGGGAGTGGCGAGCAGTACTTC. The encoded protein is CASSRTSGSGEQYF. The chain has TRBV6-5 and TRBJ2-7; 13 nucleotides agree with TRBD2. V trimming: 5 bases; J trimming: 6 bases; junction bases outside the gene matches: 4. Germline CDR1 MNHEY, CDR2 SVGAGI. The CDR3 has 14 residues.

The rearrangement uses TRBV19 and TRBJ1-5; 9 bases match TRBD1. V lost 5 bases, J lost 4 bases, and 3 bases stayed unmatched. Germline values: CDR1 LNHDA, CDR2 SQIVND (reference sequence). The length of the CDR3 is 14 residues. The CDR3: CASSLTGGNQPQHF. In nucleotides, the CDR3 is TGTGCCAGTAGTTTGACAGGGGGGAATCAGCCCCAGCATTTT.

The V and J genes are TRBV5-1 and TRBJ2-7; 9 positions match TRBD1. Germline assignment: CDR1 SGHRS and CDR2 YFSETQ. V was pared by 0 bases and J by 3 bases, with 4 bases of the junction left unmatched. The CDR3 runs 15 residues. The CDR3 is CASSLETGGFYEQYF. The CDR3 DNA reads as TGCGCCAGCAGCTTGGAGACAGGGGGTTTCTACGAGCAGTACTTC.

The chain links TRBV30 to TRBJ2-7; D perhaps matches TRBD2 (6 bases). Germline V CDR1 and CDR2: GTSNPN, SVGIG (reference sequence). This CDR3 has 15 amino acids. V gave up 7 bases and J gave up 4 bases, with 23 bases separating them. The CDR3 is CALLVTGTAVYEQYF. The DNA for the CDR3 is TGTGCCTTACTGGTTACCGGGACTGCCGTTTACGAGCAGTACTTC.

The chain has TRBV6-5 and TRBJ1-2, with 7 bases identical to TRBD1. CDR1 MNHEY and CDR2 SVGAGI come from the germline V gene. Germline trimming cut 2 bases from V and 4 bases from J; bases unmatched to any gene: 7. The CDR3 totals 15 residues. CDR3 residues: CASSYRQGTLYGYTF. CDR3 DNA: TGTGCCAGCAGTTACCGACAGGGAACCCTCTATGGCTACACCTTC.

This sequence joins TRBV11-3 and TRBJ2-5, with 9 bases aligning to TRBD1. V lost 4 bases, J lost 4 bases, and 7 bases stayed unmatched. There are 15 residues in the CDR3. From germline, CDR1 is SGHNT and CDR2 YENEEA. Written as DNA, the CDR3 is TGTGCCAGCAGCTCCGGGACAGGGTTTGGAGAGACCCAGTACTTC. Translating gives CASSSGTGFGETQYF.